Sequencing of this T cell receptor (beta chain) was carried out in a study of blood T cell repertoires in COVID-19. With 2 bases removed from V and 2 bases from J, the gap between germline ends came to 12 bases. CDR3 size: 15 residues. Germline V CDR1 and CDR2: SGHRS, YFSETQ. Some clones are missing from TCRdb's copy, which holds only in-frame ones; the method was immunoSEQ multiplex PCR. Of roughly 91,000 clones in the sample, roughly 82% were seen once. Source material: peripheral blood. The sequence derives from a woman aged 80 or over with acute or convalescent COVID-19. This chain links TRBV5-1 with TRBJ2-3; possible D gene TRBD2, 6 bases. The CDR3 loop reads CASSLGTFITDTQYF. CDR3 nucleotide sequence: TGCGCCAGCAGCTTAGGGACTTTCATCACAGATACGCAGTATTTT. The variable domain in full, with the rest retrieved from reference TRBV5-1 and TRBJ2-3, is KAGVTQTPRYLIKTRGQQVTLSCSPISGHRSVSWYQQTPGQGLQFLFEYFSETQRNKGNFPGRFSGRQFSNSRSEMNVSTLELGDSALYLCASSLGTFITDTQYFGPGTRLTVL.